This T cell receptor beta chain appears in the sequencing data of a study of T cells expressing NK-cell markers. Findings and caveats of the study: There were a few donors in whom these clonotypes also led the CD3+CD56-NKG2C+ fraction. Unclear, still, was the HCMV specificity of the expanded NKG2C+ T cell clones.

TCRdb processed the 5' RACE reads again and assigns one entry to each CDR3 protein, with no DNA. The ten top clones account for roughly 4.2%, within a sample of about 260,000 distinct CDR3 sequences. Germline values: CDR1 MNHEY, CDR2 SVGEGT. The CDR3 runs 13 residues. About this clonotype itself: Antigen unknown.

This chain links TRBV6-2 or TRBV6-3 with TRBJ2-3; TCRdb returns TRBD1, unconfirmable since there is no DNA. The sample taken for sequencing was blood T cells: a sorted CD56 or NKG2C T cell subset, CD4+ or CD8+ T cells, or bulk PBMC T cells (not recorded which). The sequence came from a woman between 18 and 69 years old in good health. CDR3: CASSRGRPDTQYF.